This TCR beta chain stems from a study of beta chain features in type 1 diabetes. Germline values: CDR1 MNHNS, CDR2 SASEGT. Between the trimmed V and J ends, which lost 5 bases and 2 bases, there was a span of 13 bases. The CDR3 extends over 14 amino acids. This clone came up once. The antigen is undetermined. Isolated RNA was reverse transcribed in full, so expressed TCRB transcripts were sequenced. Here immunoSEQ multiplex PCR was the method, and the copy in TCRdb shows in-frame clones only, minus some. The sample includes 550,000 to 850,000 clones, around 15% seen only once; the top ten take less than 0.025%. Heparinised blood was drawn once per donor, averaging roughly 0.11 L. Researchers reported sorting CD4+ naive, central memory, regulatory and stem cell-like memory cells via CD45RO/CCR7/CD25/CD127/CD95/CD27. General study points: Patients with Type 1 diabetes showed moderately but significantly shorter TCRB CDR3s in all four CD4+ subsets.

The sample comprised naive CD4+ T cells from blood. The J gene is TRBJ2-7, the V gene TRBV6-1; possible D gene TRBD1, 6 bases. The clonotype originates from a young man with type 1 diabetes. DNA of the CDR3: TGTGCCAGCAGTTCTGCAGGGGAAACCTACGAGCAGTACTTC. This translates into CASSSAGETYEQYF.